What follows are 6 T cell receptor beta chains derived from one specimen sequenced in a study of T cell responses to AZD1222 COVID-19 vaccine. Sequencing was performed with immunoSEQ multiplex PCR; in TCRdb, only in-frame clones are kept and a portion is missing. The repertoire includes roughly 150,000 clones, approximately 90% of them detected once, and approximately 6.9% sits in the top ten. The sample here was peripheral blood, taken on day 0 of AZD1222 vaccination. The receptors come from an adult in good health.

A remark on this clone: Its ends do not fully match the called genes, so a read error is possible. The V and J genes are TRBV6-1 and TRBJ1-1; D gene uncertain. Germline V gives CDR1 MNHNS, CDR2 SASEGT. The CDR3 has 14 residues. CDR3 amino acids: CASNEFYMNTEAFF. CDR3 nucleotides: TGTGCCAGCAATGAATTTTACATGAACACTGAAGCTTTCTTT.

The chain couples TRBV11-2 to TRBJ2-7, with 7 bases that match TRBD1. Germline V gene lookup returns CDR1 SGHAT and CDR2 FQNNGV. This CDR3 spans 13 amino acids. The V segment lost 8 bases and the J segment 2 bases; nucleotides outside the gene matches: 6. This CDR3 reads CASQQQGTYEQYF. The CDR3 DNA reads TGTGCCAGCCAACAACAGGGGACCTACGAGCAGTACTTC. The full variable domain, in which reference TRBV11-2 and TRBJ2-7 provide the parts outside the CDR3, is EAGVAQSPRYKIIEKRQSVAFWCNPISGHATLYWYQQILGQGPKLLIQFQNNGVVDDSQLPKDRFSAERLKGVDSTLKIQPAKLEDSAVYLCASQQQGTYEQYFGPGTRLTVT.

The chain carries TRBV6-5 and TRBJ2-7, with TRBD1 identical over 7 bases. The CDR3 is made up of 15 amino acids. The germline V gene encodes CDR1 MNHEY and CDR2 SVGAGI. V dropped 2 bases and J dropped 1; count of bases not matched to a gene: 5. Here the CDR3 DNA reads TGTGCCAGCAGTTACAGGGGGCACTCATCCTACGAGCAGTACTTC. Protein: CASSYRGHSSYEQYF.

The rearrangement uses TRBV28 and TRBJ1-6; 11 bases agree with TRBD1. Germline values: CDR1 MDHEN, CDR2 SYDVKM. V shed 5 bases, J shed 9 bases, and the junction held 9 bases outside the gene matches. This CDR3 has 16 amino acids. The DNA for the CDR3 is TGTGCCAGCAGTAACTATGCCGGGACAGGGGGTTCACCCCTCCACTTT. Protein product: CASSNYAGTGGSPLHF.

The V call is TRBV6-5, the J call TRBJ1-5; unclear D gene. This CDR3 region has 13 residues. Looked up from germline, CDR1 is MNHEY and CDR2 is SVGAGI. Trimming took off 6 bases at V and 0 bases at J, with 6 bases between the two ends. Here the CDR3 DNA reads TGTGCCAGCAGGAGCTATAGCAATCAGCCCCAGCATTTT. It encodes CASRSYSNQPQHF.

The rearrangement uses TRBV3-1 (or the pseudogene TRBV3-2) and TRBJ1-3; D unclear. The length of the CDR3 is 16 residues. CDR1 is LGHDT and CDR2 is YNNKEL in the germline V gene (reference sequence). Deletions cut 2 bases from V and 4 bases from J, with 15 bases between. The CDR3 reads CASSQLSSVWGNTIYF. Written as DNA, the CDR3 is TGTGCCAGCAGCCAACTAAGCTCGGTGTGGGGAAACACCATATATTTT.